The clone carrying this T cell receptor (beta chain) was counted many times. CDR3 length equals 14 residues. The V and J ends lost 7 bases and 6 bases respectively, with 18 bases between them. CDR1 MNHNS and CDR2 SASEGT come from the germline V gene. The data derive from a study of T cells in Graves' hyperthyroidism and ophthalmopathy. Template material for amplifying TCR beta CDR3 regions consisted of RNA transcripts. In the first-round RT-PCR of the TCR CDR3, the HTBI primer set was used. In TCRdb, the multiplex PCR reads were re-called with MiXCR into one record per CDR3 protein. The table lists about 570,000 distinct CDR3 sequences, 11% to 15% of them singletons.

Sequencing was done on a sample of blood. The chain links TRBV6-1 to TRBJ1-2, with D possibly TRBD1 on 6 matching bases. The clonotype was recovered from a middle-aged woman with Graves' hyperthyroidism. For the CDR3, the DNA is TGTGCCAGCATCCTGTACAGGGATGGCGATGGCTACACCTTC. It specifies CASILYRDGDGYTF.